This record covers a single T cell receptor beta chain. These data belong to a study of neoadjuvant anti-PD-1 for oral cavity cancer. In the study overall: Nivolumab at 3 mg/kg was mostly given biweekly, three to four doses, pre-surgery. Patients without progression got a fourth dose around day 43.

These oral cavity squamous cell carcinomas were HPV-negative and locally advanced. PBMCs were not maintained or expanded in culture before analysis. Trimming stripped 0 bases from V and 4 bases from J, with 13 bases between. The CDR3 sequence is 15 residues long. Germline values: CDR1 SGHRS, CDR2 YFSETQ. TCRdb's copy holds only in-frame clones and misses some; the assay was immunoSEQ multiplex PCR. The sample has about 72,000 clones, around 83% seen once. This chain uses TRBV5-1 with TRBJ1-2, with D unclear. The sequence derives from a person aged 40 to 85 with oral cavity squamous cell carcinoma. The sample was PBMCs, taken before nivolumab (anti-PD-1) treatment. For the CDR3, the DNA is TGCGCCAGCAGCTTGGAAGGTCAGGCGGGCTATGGCTACACCTTC. As protein: CASSLEGQAGYGYTF.